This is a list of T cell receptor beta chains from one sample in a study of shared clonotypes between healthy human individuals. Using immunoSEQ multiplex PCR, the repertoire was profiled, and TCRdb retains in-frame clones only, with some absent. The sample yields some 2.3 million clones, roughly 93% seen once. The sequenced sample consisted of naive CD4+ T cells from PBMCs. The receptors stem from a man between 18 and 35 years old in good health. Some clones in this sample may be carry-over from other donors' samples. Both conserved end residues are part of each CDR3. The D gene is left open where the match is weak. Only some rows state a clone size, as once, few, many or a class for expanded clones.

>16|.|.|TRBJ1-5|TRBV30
CAWSVPPGYHNQPQHF
TGTGCCTGGAGTGTTCCCCCGGGCTACCACAATCAGCCCCAGCATTTT
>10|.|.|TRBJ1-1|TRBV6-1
CASGNTEAFF
TGTGCCAGCGGGAACACTGAAGCTTTCTTT
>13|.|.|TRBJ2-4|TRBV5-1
CASSGAGSGIQYF
TGCGCCAGCAGCGGAGCTGGGAGTGGGATTCAGTACTTC
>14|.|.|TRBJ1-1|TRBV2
CASTGQGEITEAFF
TGTGCCAGCACGGGGCAGGGTGAGATCACTGAAGCTTTCTTT
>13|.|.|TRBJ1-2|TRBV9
CASSEAPDGGYTF
TGTGCCAGCAGCGAGGCCCCAGACGGTGGCTACACCTTC
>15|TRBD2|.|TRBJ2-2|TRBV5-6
CASSQTSGRTGELFF
TGTGCCAGCAGCCAGACTAGCGGGAGGACGGGGGAGCTGTTTTTT
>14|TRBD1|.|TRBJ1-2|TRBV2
CASSTGQAKGGYTF
TGTGCCAGCAGCACGGGACAGGCAAAGGGTGGCTACACCTTC
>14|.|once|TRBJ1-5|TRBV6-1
CASMPGSSNQPQHF
TGTGCCAGCATGCCCGGGTCGAGCAATCAGCCCCAGCATTTT
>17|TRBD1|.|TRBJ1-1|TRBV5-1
CASSATGGWSMNTEAFF
TGCGCCAGCTCAGCCACAGGGGGGTGGTCGATGAACACTGAAGCTTTCTTT
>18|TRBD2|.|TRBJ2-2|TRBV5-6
CASSLRTVAGFSTGELFF
TGTGCCAGCAGCTTGCGAACAGTAGCGGGTTTTAGCACCGGGGAGCTGTTTTTT
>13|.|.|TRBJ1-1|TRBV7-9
CASSLTPDSGAFF
TGTGCCAGCAGCTTAACCCCGGATAGCGGGGCTTTCTTT
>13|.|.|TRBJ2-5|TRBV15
CATSRPSEETQYF
TGTGCCACCAGCAGACCTAGTGAAGAGACCCAGTACTTC
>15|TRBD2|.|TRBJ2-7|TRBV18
CASSSGTSGSTEQYF
TGTGCCAGCTCATCTGGGACTAGCGGGAGTACCGAGCAGTACTTC
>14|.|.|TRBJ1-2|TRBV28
CASSLSGGDYGYTF
TGTGCCAGCAGTTTATCCGGCGGAGACTATGGCTACACCTTC
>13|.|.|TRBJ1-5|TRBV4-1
CASSQPNNQPQHF
TGCGCCAGCAGCCAGCCGAACAATCAGCCCCAGCATTTT
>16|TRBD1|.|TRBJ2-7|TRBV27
CASSEQGRLPTYEQYF
TGTGCCAGCAGTGAACAGGGGCGACTACCTACCTACGAGCAGTACTTC
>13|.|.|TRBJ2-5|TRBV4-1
CASSQLRMETQYF
TGCGCCAGCAGCCAATTGAGAATGGAGACCCAGTACTTC
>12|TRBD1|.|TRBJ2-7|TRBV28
CALRGQLGEQYF
TGTGCCCTCAGGGGACAGCTAGGCGAGCAGTACTTC
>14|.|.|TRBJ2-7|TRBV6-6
CASSRNIFSYEQYF
TGTGCCAGCAGCAGGAACATCTTCTCCTACGAGCAGTACTTC
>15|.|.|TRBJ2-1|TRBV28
CASNGGDLSYNEQFF
TGTGCCAGCAACGGAGGGGACTTAAGCTACAATGAGCAGTTCTTC
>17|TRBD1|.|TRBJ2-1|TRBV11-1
CASSSPTGGRAYNEQFF
TGTGCCAGCAGCTCACCGACAGGGGGCAGGGCCTACAATGAGCAGTTCTTC
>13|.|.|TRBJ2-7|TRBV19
CASSIRLEYEQYF
TGTGCCAGTAGTATCAGACTAGAGTACGAGCAGTACTTC
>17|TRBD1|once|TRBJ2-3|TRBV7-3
CASSPGPGQGRTDTQYF
TGTGCCAGCAGTCCCGGTCCGGGACAGGGGAGGACAGATACGCAGTATTTT
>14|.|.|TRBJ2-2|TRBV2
CASQGPANTGELFF
TGTGCCAGTCAGGGGCCAGCGAACACCGGGGAGCTGTTTTTT
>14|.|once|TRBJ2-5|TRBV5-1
CASSLGGDRETQYF
TGCGCCAGCAGCTTGGGCGGGGATCGAGAGACCCAGTACTTC
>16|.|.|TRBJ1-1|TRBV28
CASSSVRGKGNTEAFF
TGTGCCAGCAGCTCGGTTCGGGGGAAGGGGAACACTGAAGCTTTCTTT
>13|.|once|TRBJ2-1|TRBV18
CASSQNRENEQFF
TGTGCCAGCTCTCAAAACAGGGAGAATGAGCAGTTCTTC
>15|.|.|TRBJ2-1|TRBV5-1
CASSLMSSAYNEQFF
TGCGCCAGCAGCTTGATGAGTTCGGCTTACAATGAGCAGTTCTTC
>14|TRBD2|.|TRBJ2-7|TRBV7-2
CASSLVSSGDEQYF
TGTGCCAGCAGCTTAGTGTCTAGCGGGGACGAGCAGTACTTC
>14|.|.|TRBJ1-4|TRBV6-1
CASSRRGGQEKLFF
TGTGCCAGCAGTCGACGGGGGGGGCAGGAAAAACTGTTTTTT
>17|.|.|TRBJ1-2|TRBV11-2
CASSFPGHRSLNYGYTF
TGTGCCAGCAGCTTCCCGGGACACAGGTCCCTTAACTATGGCTACACCTTC
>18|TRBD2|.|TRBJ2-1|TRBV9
CASSSLAGGAGTYNEQFF
TGTGCCAGCAGCTCCCTAGCGGGAGGCGCAGGCACCTACAATGAGCAGTTCTTC
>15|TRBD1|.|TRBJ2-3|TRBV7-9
CASSLGQGISDTQYF
TGTGCCAGCAGCTTAGGACAGGGGATTTCAGATACGCAGTATTTT
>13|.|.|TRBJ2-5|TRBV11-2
CASSFKGEETQYF
TGTGCCAGCAGCTTCAAAGGGGAAGAGACCCAGTACTTC
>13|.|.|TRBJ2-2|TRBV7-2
CASSSRPTGELFF
TGTGCCAGCAGCTCCCGACCAACCGGGGAGCTGTTTTTT
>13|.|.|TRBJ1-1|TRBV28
CASRAGFTTEAFF
TGTGCCAGCAGGGCAGGGTTCACCACTGAAGCTTTCTTT
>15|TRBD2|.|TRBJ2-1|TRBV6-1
CASRIGLAGVNEQFF
TGTGCCAGCAGGATAGGACTAGCGGGAGTCAATGAGCAGTTCTTC
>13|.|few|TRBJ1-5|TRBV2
CASSIQVAAPQHF
TGTGCCAGCAGCATACAGGTGGCAGCGCCCCAGCATTTT
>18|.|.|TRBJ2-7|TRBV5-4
CASSLASDPVRKSYEQYF
TGTGCCAGCAGCTTGGCGAGTGATCCGGTGCGGAAGTCCTACGAGCAGTACTTC